The present T cell receptor (beta chain) was sequenced within a study of blood T cell repertoires in COVID-19. The repertoire was sequenced with immunoSEQ multiplex PCR; TCRdb's copy has only in-frame clones and lacks some. The sample holds around 75,000 clones, around 90% seen once. The germline V gene has CDR1 SGHAT and CDR2 FQNNGV. This CDR3 region has 17 residues. The V segment lost 7 bases and the J segment 1 base; nucleotides outside the gene matches: 12. The chain uses TRBV11-2 and TRBJ2-1; 8 nucleotides agree with TRBD2. The TCR sequence derives from a man aged 45-60 years with acute or convalescent COVID-19. Sequencing used peripheral blood. CDR3 loop: CASTTGGLAVSYNEQFF. In DNA form, the CDR3 reads TGTGCCAGCACCACGGGGGGGCTAGCGGTTTCCTACAATGAGCAGTTCTTC. Based on the CDR3 plus reference TRBV11-2 and TRBJ2-1, the full variable domain is EAGVAQSPRYKIIEKRQSVAFWCNPISGHATLYWYQQILGQGPKLLIQFQNNGVVDDSQLPKDRFSAERLKGVDSTLKIQPAKLEDSAVYLCASTTGGLAVSYNEQFFGPGTRLTVL.